The T cell receptor beta chain under discussion was sequenced for a study of molecular identifiers for immune sequencing clone quantification. Study results and limitations: Whereas clones above 20 RNA copies held under 1% of naive-cell molecules, they held over 97% of effector molecules. Reportedly, one cell's Jurkat TCR RNA was detected within 1,200,000 naive CD8 cells.

From the PCR reads, TCRdb called clonotypes with MiXCR, one entry per CDR3 protein. The sample has around 480,000 distinct CDR3 sequences; around 23% are singletons. Comments on this clonotype: The target antigen is unknown.

The CDR3 has 12 residues. Germline V CDR1 and CDR2: GTSNPN, SVGIG (reference sequence). V lost 3 bases, J lost 8 bases, and 10 bases lay in between. Source material: naive CD8+ T cells from blood, with Jurkat cell RNA spiked in. The subset denotes: FACS-sorted CD8+CD4-CCR7+CD45RA+ naive T cells. The source is a human donor in good health. Some libraries in this study had Jurkat cell RNA spiked in. The chain recombines TRBV30 with TRBJ1-4, with no clear D. CDR3 sequence reads: CAWRAVSEKLFF. Written as DNA, the CDR3 is TGTGCCTGGAGAGCAGTTTCAGAAAAACTGTTTTTT.